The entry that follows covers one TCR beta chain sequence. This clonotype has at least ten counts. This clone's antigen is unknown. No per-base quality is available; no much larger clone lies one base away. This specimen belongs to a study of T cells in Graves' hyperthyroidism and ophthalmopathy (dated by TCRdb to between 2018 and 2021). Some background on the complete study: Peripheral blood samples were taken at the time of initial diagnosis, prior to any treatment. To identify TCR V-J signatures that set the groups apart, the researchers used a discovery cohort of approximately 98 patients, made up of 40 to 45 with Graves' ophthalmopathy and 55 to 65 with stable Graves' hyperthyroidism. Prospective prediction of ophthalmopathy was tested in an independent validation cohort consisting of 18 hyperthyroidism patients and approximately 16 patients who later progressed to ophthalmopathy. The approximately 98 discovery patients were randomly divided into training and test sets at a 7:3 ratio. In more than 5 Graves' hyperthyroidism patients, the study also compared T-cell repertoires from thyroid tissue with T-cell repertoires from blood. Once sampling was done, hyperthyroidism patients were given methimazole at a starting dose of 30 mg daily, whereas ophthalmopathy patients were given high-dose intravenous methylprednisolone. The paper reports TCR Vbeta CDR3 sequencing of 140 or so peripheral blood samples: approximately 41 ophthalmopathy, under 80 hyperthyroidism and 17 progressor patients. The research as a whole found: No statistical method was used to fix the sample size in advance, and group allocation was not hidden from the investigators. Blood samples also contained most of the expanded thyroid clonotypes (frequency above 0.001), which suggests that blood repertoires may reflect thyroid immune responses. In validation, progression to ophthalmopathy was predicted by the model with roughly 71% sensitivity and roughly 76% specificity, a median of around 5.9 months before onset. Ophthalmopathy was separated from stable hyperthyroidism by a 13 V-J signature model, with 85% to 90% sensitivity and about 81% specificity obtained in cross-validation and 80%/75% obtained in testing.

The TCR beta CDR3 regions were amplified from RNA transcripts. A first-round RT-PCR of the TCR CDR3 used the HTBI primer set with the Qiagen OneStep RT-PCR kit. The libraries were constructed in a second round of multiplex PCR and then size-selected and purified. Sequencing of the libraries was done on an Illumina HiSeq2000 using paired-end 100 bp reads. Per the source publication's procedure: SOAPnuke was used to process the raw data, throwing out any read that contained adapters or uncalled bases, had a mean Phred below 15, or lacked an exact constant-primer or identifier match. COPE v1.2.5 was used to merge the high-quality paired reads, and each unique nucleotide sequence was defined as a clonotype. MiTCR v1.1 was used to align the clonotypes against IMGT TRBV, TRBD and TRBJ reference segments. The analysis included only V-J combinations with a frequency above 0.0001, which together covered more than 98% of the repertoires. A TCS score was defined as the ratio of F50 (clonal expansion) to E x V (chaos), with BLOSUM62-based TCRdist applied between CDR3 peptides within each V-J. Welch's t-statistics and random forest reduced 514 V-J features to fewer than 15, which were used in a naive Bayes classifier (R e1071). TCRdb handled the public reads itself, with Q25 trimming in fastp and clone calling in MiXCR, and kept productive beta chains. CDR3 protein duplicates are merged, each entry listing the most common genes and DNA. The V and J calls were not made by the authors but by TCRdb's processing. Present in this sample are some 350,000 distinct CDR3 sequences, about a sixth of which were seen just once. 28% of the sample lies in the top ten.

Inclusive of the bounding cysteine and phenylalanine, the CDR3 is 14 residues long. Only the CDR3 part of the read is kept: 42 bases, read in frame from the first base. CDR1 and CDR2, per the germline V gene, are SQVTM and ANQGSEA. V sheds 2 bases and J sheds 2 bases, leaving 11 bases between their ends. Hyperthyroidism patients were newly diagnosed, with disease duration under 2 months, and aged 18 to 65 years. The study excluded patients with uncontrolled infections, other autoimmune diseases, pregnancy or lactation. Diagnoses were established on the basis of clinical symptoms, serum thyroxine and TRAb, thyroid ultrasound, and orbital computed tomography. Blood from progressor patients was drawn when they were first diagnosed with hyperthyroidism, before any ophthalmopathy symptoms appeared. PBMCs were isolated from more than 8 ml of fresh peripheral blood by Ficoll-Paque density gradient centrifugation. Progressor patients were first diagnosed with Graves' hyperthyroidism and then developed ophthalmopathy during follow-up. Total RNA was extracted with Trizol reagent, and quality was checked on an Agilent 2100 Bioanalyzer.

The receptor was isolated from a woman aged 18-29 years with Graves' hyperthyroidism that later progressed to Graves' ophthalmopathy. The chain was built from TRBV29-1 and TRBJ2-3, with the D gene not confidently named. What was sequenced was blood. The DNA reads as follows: TGCAGCGTTGAACCTCGTTTATTCACAGATACGCAGTATTTT. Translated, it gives CSVEPRLFTDTQYF.